This T cell receptor (beta chain) was recovered during a study of T cells in Graves' hyperthyroidism and ophthalmopathy. This clonotype was recorded many times. Germline CDR1 reads LNHDA; CDR2 reads SQIVND (reference sequence). The CDR3 runs to 14 residues. V lost 5 bases, J lost 1 base, and 2 bases stayed unmatched. Diagnosis of hyperthyroidism was new in patients aged 18 to 65, and its duration was under 2 months. Diagnostic assessment was based on clinical symptoms, serum thyroxine and TRAb, thyroid ultrasound and orbital computed tomography. The PBMCs studied were ones that came from about 9.9 ml fresh peripheral blood. Authors of the study amplified TCR beta CDR3 regions from RNA transcripts. The TCR CDR3 first-round RT-PCR relied on the HTBI primer set. TCRdb independently ran MiXCR on the multiplex PCR reads; one entry per CDR3 protein. The sample has approximately 530,000 distinct CDR3 sequences; roughly a sixth are singletons.

The rearrangement uses TRBV19 and TRBJ2-7; 10 positions match TRBD2. The source material was blood. The sequence came from a woman younger than 35 with Graves' hyperthyroidism. CDR3 region: CASSALAGSYEQYF. CDR3 nucleotides: TGTGCCAGTAGTGCACTAGCGGGGTCCTACGAGCAGTACTTC. Filled out from reference TRBV19 and TRBJ2-7, the complete variable domain reads DGGITQSPKYLFRKEGQNVTLSCEQNLNHDAMYWYRQDPGQGLRLIYYSQIVNDFQKGDIAEGYSVSREKKESFPLTVTSAQKNPTAFYLCASSALAGSYEQYFGPGTRLTVT.